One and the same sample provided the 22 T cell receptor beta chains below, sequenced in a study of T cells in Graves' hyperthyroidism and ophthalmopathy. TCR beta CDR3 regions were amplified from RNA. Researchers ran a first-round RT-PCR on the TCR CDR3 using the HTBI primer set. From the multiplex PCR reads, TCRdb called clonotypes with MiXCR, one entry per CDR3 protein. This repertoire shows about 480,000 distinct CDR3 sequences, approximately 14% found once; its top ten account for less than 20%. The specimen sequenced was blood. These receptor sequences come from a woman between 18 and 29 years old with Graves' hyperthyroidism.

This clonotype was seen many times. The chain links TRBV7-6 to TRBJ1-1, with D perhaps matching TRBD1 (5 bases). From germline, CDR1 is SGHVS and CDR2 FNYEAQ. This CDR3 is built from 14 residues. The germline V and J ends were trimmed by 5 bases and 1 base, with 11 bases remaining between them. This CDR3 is CASSPGLSNTEAFF. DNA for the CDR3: TGTGCCAGCAGCCCAGGGTTATCGAACACTGAAGCTTTCTTT.

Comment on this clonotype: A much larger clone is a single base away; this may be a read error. The CDR3 DNA sequence: TGTGCCACCAGTGCTGGTGGGGGGATGGAGACCCAGTACTTC. Translating gives CATSAGGGMETQYF. The V call is TRBV24-1, the J call TRBJ2-5; D perhaps matches TRBD2 (6 bases). Trimming took 5 bases from V and 5 from J, leaving 14 bases between them. The CDR3 spans 14 residues. Per germline, CDR1 KGHDR and CDR2 SFDVKD.

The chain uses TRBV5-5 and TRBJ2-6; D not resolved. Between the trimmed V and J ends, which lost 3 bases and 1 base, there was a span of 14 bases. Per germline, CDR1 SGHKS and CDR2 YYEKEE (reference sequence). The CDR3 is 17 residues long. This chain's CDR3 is CASSSSTGRSGANVLTF. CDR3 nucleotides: TGTGCCAGCAGCTCCTCCACGGGCCGATCTGGGGCCAACGTCCTGACTTTC.

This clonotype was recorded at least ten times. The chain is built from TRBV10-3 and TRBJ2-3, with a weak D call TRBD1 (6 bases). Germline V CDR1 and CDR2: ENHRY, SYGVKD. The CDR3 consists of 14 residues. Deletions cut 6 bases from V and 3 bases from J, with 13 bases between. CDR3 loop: CAISGGQPTDTQYF. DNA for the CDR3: TGTGCCATCAGCGGTGGACAGCCAACAGATACGCAGTATTTT.

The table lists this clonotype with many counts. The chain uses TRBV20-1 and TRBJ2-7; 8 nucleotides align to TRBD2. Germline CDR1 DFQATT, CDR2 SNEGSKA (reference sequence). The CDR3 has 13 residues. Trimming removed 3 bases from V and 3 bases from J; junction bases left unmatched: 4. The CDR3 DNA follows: TGCAGTGCTAGCCCCGCGGGAGGCTACGAGCAGTACGTC. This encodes CSASPAGGYEQYV.

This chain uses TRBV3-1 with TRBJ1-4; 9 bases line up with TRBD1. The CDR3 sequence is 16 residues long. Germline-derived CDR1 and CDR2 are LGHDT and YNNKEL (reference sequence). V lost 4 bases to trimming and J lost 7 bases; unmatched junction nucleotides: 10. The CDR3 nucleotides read TGTGCCAGCAGCCCGCGTCCCGGGACAGGGATTGAAAAACTGTTTTTT. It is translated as CASSPRPGTGIEKLFF.

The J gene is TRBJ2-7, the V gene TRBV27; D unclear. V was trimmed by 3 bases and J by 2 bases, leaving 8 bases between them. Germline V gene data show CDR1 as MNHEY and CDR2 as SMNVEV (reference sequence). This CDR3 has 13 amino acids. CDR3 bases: TGTGCCAGCAGTTTCCACGGCGCCTACGAGCAGTACTTC. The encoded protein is CASSFHGAYEQYF.

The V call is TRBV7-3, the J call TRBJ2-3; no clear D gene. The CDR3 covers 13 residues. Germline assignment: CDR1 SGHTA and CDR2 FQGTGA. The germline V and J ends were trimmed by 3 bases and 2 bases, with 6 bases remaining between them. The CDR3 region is CASSLILTDTQYF. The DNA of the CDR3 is TGTGCCAGCAGCTTGATCCTCACAGATACGCAGTATTTT.

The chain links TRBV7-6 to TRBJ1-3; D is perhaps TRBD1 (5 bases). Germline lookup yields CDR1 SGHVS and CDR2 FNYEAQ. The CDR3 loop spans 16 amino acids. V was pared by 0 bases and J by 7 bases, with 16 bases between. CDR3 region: CASSLAWGNLGNTIYF. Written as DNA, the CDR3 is TGTGCCAGCAGCTTAGCGTGGGGCAACCTCGGGAACACCATATATTTT.

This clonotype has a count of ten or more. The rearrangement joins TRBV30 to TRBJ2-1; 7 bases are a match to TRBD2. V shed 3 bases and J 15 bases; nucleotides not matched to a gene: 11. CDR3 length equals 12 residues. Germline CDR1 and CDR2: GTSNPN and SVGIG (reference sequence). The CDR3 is CAWRLRETKWFF. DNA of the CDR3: TGTGCCTGGAGATTGCGGGAGACAAAGTGGTTCTTC.

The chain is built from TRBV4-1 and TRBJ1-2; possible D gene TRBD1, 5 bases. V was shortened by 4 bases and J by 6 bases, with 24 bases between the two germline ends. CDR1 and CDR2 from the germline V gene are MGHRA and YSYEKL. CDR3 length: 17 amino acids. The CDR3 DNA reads TGCGCCAGCAGCCGGACGGGACTCTCCATGCGGGGTCATGGCTACACCTTC. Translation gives CASSRTGLSMRGHGYTF.

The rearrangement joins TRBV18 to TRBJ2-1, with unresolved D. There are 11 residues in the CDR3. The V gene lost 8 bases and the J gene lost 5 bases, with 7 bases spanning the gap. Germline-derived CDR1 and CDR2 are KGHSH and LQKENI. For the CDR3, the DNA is TGTGCCAGCCAAGCCAACAATGAGCAGTTCTTC. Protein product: CASQANNEQFF.

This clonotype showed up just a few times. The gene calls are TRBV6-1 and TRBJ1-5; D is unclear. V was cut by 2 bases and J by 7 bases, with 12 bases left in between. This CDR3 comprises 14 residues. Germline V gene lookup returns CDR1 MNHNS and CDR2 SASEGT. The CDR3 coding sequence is TGTGCCAGCAGTGAACAGTCCCTAAAGCAGCCCCAGCATTTT. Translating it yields CASSEQSLKQPQHF.

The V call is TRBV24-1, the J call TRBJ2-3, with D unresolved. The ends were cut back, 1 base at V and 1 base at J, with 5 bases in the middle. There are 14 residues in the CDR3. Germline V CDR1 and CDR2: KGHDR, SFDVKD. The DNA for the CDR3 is TGTGCCACCAGTGATTTCGCCCGCACAGATACGCAGTATTTT. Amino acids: CATSDFARTDTQYF.

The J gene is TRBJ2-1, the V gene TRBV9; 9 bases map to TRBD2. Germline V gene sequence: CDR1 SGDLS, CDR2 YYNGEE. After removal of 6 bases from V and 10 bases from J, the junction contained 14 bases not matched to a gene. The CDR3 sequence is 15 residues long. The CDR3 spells CASTRGREGLGEQFF. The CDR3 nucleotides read TGTGCCAGCACCCGTGGGCGGGAGGGCCTCGGGGAGCAGTTCTTC. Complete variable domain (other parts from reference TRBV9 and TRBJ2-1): DSGVTQTPKHLITATGQRVTLRCSPRSGDLSVYWYQQSLDQGLQFLIQYYNGEERAKGNILERFSAQQFPDLHSELNLSSLELGDSALYFCASTRGREGLGEQFFGPGTRLTVL.

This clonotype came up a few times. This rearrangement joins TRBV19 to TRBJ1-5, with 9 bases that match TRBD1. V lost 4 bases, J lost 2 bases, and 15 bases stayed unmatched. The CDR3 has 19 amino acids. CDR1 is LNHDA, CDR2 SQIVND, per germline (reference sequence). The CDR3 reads CASSSVWGQGVGGNQPQHF. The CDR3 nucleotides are TGTGCCAGTAGTAGTGTTTGGGGACAGGGTGTAGGGGGCAATCAGCCCCAGCATTTT.

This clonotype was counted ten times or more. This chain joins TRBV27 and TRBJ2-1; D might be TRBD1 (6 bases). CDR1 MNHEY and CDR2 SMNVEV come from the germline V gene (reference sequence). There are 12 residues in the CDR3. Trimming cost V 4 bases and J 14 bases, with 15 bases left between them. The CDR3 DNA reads TGTGCCAGCAGTTCCCTCCAGGGGCCGAAGTTCTTC. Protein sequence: CASSSLQGPKFF.

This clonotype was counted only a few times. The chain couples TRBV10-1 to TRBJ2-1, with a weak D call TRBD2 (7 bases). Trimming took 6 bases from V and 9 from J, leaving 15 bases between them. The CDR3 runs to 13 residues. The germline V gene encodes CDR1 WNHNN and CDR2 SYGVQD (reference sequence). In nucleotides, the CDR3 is TGCGCCAGCAGGGGGGGGCCGGGAAGTGAGCAGTTCTTC. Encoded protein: CASRGGPGSEQFF.

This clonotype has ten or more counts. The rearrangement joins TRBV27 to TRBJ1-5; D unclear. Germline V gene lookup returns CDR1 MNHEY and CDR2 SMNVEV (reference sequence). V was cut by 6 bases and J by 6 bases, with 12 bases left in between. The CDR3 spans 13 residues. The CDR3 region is CASRTLIGQPQHF. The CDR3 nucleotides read TGTGCCAGCAGGACTCTCATAGGTCAGCCCCAGCATTTT.

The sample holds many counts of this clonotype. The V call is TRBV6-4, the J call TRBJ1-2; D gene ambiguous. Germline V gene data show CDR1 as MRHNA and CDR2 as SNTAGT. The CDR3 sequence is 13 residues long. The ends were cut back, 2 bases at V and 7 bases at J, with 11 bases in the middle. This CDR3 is CASSDNGFGGYTF. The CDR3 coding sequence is TGTGCCAGCAGTGACAATGGTTTCGGTGGCTACACCTTC.

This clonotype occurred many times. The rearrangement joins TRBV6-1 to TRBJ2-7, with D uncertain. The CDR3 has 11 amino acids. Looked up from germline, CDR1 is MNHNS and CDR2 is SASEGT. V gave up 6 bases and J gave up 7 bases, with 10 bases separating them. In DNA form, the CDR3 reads TGTGCCAGCAGCGACGGTTGGGAGCAGTACGTC. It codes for CASSDGWEQYV.

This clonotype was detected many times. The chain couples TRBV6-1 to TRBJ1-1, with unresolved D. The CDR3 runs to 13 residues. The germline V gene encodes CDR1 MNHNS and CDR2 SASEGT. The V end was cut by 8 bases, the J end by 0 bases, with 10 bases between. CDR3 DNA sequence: TGTGCCAGCCAAGCAGGTATGAACACTGAAGCTTTCTTT. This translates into CASQAGMNTEAFF.